In its sample, the clone carrying this TCR beta chain was seen a few times. The data stem from a study of blood T cell repertoires in COVID-19. For the study at large: Spain, Italy and the United States supplied samples that represented acute and convalescent COVID-19. In each case, the material was cDNA or gDNA derived from T cells, B-cell-depleted T cells, or PBMCs.

There are 16 residues in the CDR3. In germline, CDR1 is LNHDA, CDR2 SQIVND (reference sequence). V shed 5 bases, J shed 7 bases, and the junction held 11 bases outside the gene matches. As originally analysed: From reference gene primer amplification, estimates of nucleated cell counts were derived. Data came from immunoSEQ multiplex PCR; TCRdb stores just in-frame clones and leaves some out. V, J and clone size are taken as reported in that table, and D and trimming were inferred from the DNA itself. The sample yields about 80,000 clones, about 91% seen once. The receptor comes from an elderly woman with acute or convalescent COVID-19. Sequenced sample: peripheral blood. The rearrangement joins TRBV19 to TRBJ1-5, with 10 bases matching TRBD1. The CDR3 bases are TGTGCCAGTAGTCCCCAAGGGGGGACAGGGGACCAGCCCCAGCATTTT. The encoded protein is CASSPQGGTGDQPQHF.